This TCR beta chain was sequenced for a study of OX40 agonist ivuxolimab in advanced cancers. Of note for this clone: Its target is not known.

Germline-derived CDR1 and CDR2 are ENHRY and SYGVKD. Trimming took 5 bases from V and 6 from J, leaving 20 bases between them. The CDR3 consists of 15 residues. Whole-study results and caveats: Mean expanded clone counts were higher in CD8+ than CD4+ T cells.

Here immunoSEQ multiplex PCR was the method, and the copy in TCRdb shows in-frame clones only, minus some. The profile shows tens of thousands of clones, approximately 82% of them singletons. The receptor was isolated from an adult with an advanced solid tumor such as melanoma, head and neck, liver or kidney cancer. This material consisted of CD4+ or CD8+ T cells sorted from blood, taken in a trial of the OX40 agonist ivuxolimab. The V call is TRBV10-3, the J call TRBJ2-7; weak D call: TRBD1 (6 bases). DNA of the CDR3: TGTGCCATCAGTCTCCGGGACACCTCACCTATCGAGCAGTACTTC. Protein sequence: CAISLRDTSPIEQYF.